Listed here are 6 T cell receptor beta chains from one sample, sequenced in a study of T cell repertoires in cytomegalovirus infection. TCRdb itself ran the reads through MiXCR, one entry per CDR3 protein. The sample lists hundreds of thousands of distinct CDR3 sequences; approximately 24% were seen once. Source material: CD8+ T cells from PBMCs. All receptors derive from a human donor in good health (CMV status not recorded). Some clones in this sample may be carry-over from other donors' samples.

The chain joins TRBV10-3 to TRBJ2-7, with 10 bases lining up with TRBD2. The CDR3 is made up of 16 amino acids. The germline gives CDR1 ENHRY, CDR2 SYGVKD. The V segment lost 0 bases and the J segment 3 bases; nucleotides outside the gene matches: 5. CDR3 in DNA: TGTGCCATCAGTGAGTCTCCAGCGGGGGGGTTCTACGAGCAGTACTTC. It encodes CAISESPAGGFYEQYF.

This clonotype was observed a few times. This chain links TRBV28 with TRBJ2-7; a weak D match, TRBD1 (6 bases). V was clipped by 6 bases and J by 3 bases, with 15 bases between them. The CDR3 is 14 amino acids. The germline V gene has CDR1 MDHEN and CDR2 SYDVKM. The CDR3 region is CASSSGQRLYEQYF. The CDR3 DNA follows: TGTGCCAGCAGCTCCGGACAGAGGCTCTACGAGCAGTACTTC.

The rearrangement uses TRBV11-2 and TRBJ2-5; D gene uncertain. CDR3 length: 13 residues. CDR1 and CDR2 from the germline V gene are SGHAT and FQNNGV. Trimming removed 5 bases at V and 5 bases at J, with 12 bases between. The CDR3 loop is CASSPKFTETQYF. CDR3 sequence (DNA): TGTGCCAGCAGCCCTAAATTCACGGAGACCCAGTACTTC. Full variable domain (outside the CDR3, taken from reference TRBV11-2 and TRBJ2-5): EAGVAQSPRYKIIEKRQSVAFWCNPISGHATLYWYQQILGQGPKLLIQFQNNGVVDDSQLPKDRFSAERLKGVDSTLKIQPAKLEDSAVYLCASSPKFTETQYFGPGTRLLVL.

The V gene is TRBV27, the J gene TRBJ1-1, with D maybe TRBD1 (5 bases). V was cut by 5 bases and J by 3 bases, with 13 bases left in between. Germline lookup yields CDR1 MNHEY and CDR2 SMNVEV (reference sequence). The CDR3 spans 14 residues. The CDR3, as DNA: TGTGCCAGCAGTCCCGGGACGGACTACACTGAAGCTTTCTTT. Its translation is CASSPGTDYTEAFF.

The chain combines TRBV2 with TRBJ2-5; D is perhaps TRBD2 (6 bases). Germline values: CDR1 SNHLY, CDR2 FYNNEI. The ends were cut back, 7 bases at V and 5 bases at J, with 17 bases in the middle. There are 14 residues in the CDR3. CDR3 coding DNA: TGTGCCAGCAAGTTTAGTAGAGGAGGGGAGACCCAGTACTTC. This translates into CASKFSRGGETQYF.

For this clonotype: A read error may produce the germline difference seen at one junction end. The chain has TRBV6-2 or TRBV6-3 and TRBJ2-1, with a possible D match to TRBD1 (6 bases). The CDR3 covers 13 residues. Germline values: CDR1 MNHEY, CDR2 SVGEGT. As DNA, the CDR3 is TGTGCCAGCAGCTTCCAGGGGTACAGTGAGCAGTTCTTC. It encodes CASSFQGYSEQFF.